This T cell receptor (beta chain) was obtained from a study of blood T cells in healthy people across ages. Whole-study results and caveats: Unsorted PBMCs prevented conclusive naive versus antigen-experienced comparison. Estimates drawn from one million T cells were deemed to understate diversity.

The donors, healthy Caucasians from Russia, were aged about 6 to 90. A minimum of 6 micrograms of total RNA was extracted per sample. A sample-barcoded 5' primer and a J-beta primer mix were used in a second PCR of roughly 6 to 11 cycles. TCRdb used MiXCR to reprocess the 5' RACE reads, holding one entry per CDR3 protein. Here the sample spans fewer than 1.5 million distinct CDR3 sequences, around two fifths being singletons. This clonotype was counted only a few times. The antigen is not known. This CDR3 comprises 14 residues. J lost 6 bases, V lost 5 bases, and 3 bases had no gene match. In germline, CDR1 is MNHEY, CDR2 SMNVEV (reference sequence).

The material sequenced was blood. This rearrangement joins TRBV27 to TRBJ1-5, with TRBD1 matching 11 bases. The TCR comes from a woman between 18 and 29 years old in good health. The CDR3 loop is CASSRDRGSQPQHF. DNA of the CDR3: TGTGCCAGCAGTAGGGACAGGGGGTCTCAGCCCCAGCATTTT.